The following is a TCR beta chain sequence with its context. Its antigen is undetermined. Profiled with immunoSEQ multiplex PCR; TCRdb holds only in-frame clones, not every one. The sample holds tens of thousands of clones, roughly 79% seen once. This sample was included in a study of radiation and T cells in renal cell carcinoma. Study overall: Nephrectomy followed 15 Gy stereotactic body radiation by 4 weeks. General observations from the study: Top tumor clonotypes rose in blood 2 weeks post-radiation, then contracted.

Looked up from germline, CDR1 is KGHSH and CDR2 is LQKENI. This CDR3 has 13 residues. With V trimmed by 3 bases and J by 3 bases, 0 bases remained unmatched. Time point defined: blood 2 weeks post-SBRT. Treatment given: 15 Gy SBRT to primary tumor, nephrectomy 4 weeks later. Serial blood draws occurred at baseline and 2 and 4 weeks post-SBRT. The patient's renal cell carcinoma had clear cell pathology. V and J are TRBV18 and TRBJ2-5; TRBD1 matches at 8 bases. Sequences were derived from blood, sampled from a patient whose treatment included radiotherapy and nephrectomy. The receptor comes from a man aged 60 to 69 with renal cell carcinoma. CDR3 coding DNA: TGTGCCAGCTCACCGGGACAGGAAGAGACCCAGTACTTC. It codes for CASSPGQEETQYF.